These 13 T cell receptor beta chains were all obtained from the same sample, sequenced in a study of post-analysis software for immune sequencing data. Study-wide findings and caveats: Elevated frequency relative to controls characterized about 5 TRBV segments in patients, TRBV5-6, TRBV5-1 and TRBV20-1 among them.

These receptors' antigens are unknown. Each TCR beta cDNA library carried unique molecular identifiers. In TCRdb, the PCR reads were re-called with MiXCR into one record per CDR3 protein. The sample consists of 750,000 to 950,000 distinct CDR3 sequences, approximately 53% of them appearing once. Source material: blood. These receptors were taken from a girl between 5 and 17 years old with multiple sclerosis.

This clonotype was found a few times. The chain couples TRBV12-3 or TRBV12-4 to TRBJ2-5, with D maybe TRBD1 (6 bases). The CDR3 runs to 16 residues. Trimming left V 3 bases short and J 2 bases short, with 16 bases between. CDR3 sequence (DNA): TGTGCCAGCAGTTTCGGTGGCAGGGGAGTTCAAGAGACCCAGTACTTC. Protein product: CASSFGGRGVQETQYF.

The rearrangement joins TRBV5-1 to TRBJ2-1; 9 bases line up with TRBD2. Trimming at V came to 4 bases and at J to 3 bases, leaving 14 bases not matched to a gene. The CDR3 totals 18 residues. Germline V gene data show CDR1 as SGHRS and CDR2 as YFSETQ. DNA of the CDR3: TGCGCCAGCAGCCGTGGCGGTAGCGGGGGCCAATTCTACAATGAGCAGTTCTTC. It specifies CASSRGGSGGQFYNEQFF.

This clonotype was seen only a few times. The CDR3 coding sequence is TGCAGCGTTGAATATCTAAGGGACAGGGCCCAAGAGACCCAGTACTTC. It translates to CSVEYLRDRAQETQYF. The rearrangement links TRBV29-1 to TRBJ2-5; 9 positions agree with TRBD1. Germline CDR1 and CDR2: SQVTM and ANQGSEA. Losses at the gene ends were 2 bases for V and 1 base for J; bases not matched to a gene: 8. This CDR3 has 16 residues.

The chain is built from TRBV6-1 and TRBJ1-1; D is uncertain. CDR3 size: 13 residues. V was trimmed by 7 bases and J by 6 bases, leaving 15 bases between them. Germline V lookup: CDR1 MNHNS, CDR2 SASEGT. The CDR3 spells CASTDPVYAEAFF. CDR3 DNA sequence: TGTGCCAGCACCGACCCTGTTTACGCTGAAGCTTTCTTT.

In this sample, this clonotype turned up once. The rearrangement links TRBV20-1 to TRBJ2-5; D unclear. Germline loops: CDR1 DFQATT, CDR2 SNEGSKA (reference sequence). V gave up 4 bases and J gave up 3 bases, with 18 bases separating them. This CDR3 comprises 15 residues. The CDR3 spells CSANSHNLVEETQYF. DNA of the CDR3: TGCAGTGCTAATAGCCATAACTTGGTGGAAGAGACCCAGTACTTC.

This chain joins TRBV18 and TRBJ2-3; D call uncertain. V was trimmed by 0 bases and J by 1 base, leaving 8 bases between them. The CDR3 sequence is 15 residues long. Germline V CDR1 and CDR2: KGHSH, LQKENI. CDR3 sequence: CASSPPLVRTDTQYF. Here the CDR3 DNA reads TGTGCCAGCTCACCACCTCTCGTCCGCACAGATACGCAGTATTTT.

The chain has TRBV4-1 and TRBJ1-1, with D possibly matching TRBD1 (6 bases). V dropped 1 base and J dropped 4 bases, with 10 bases sitting between them. Looked up from germline, CDR1 is MGHRA and CDR2 is YSYEKL. The CDR3 is 14 amino acids. The CDR3 nucleotides read TGCGCCAGCAGCCAAGCGGTAGGGGGCACTGAAGCTTTCTTT. Translation: CASSQAVGGTEAFF.

The V gene is TRBV12-3 or TRBV12-4, the J gene TRBJ1-1; 7 nucleotides line up with TRBD1. The CDR3 covers 14 residues. V lost 6 bases and J lost 2; bases outside the gene matches: 6. The chain's CDR3 is CASRAQGYNTEAFF. The CDR3 bases are TGTGCCAGCAGGGCACAGGGGTATAACACTGAAGCTTTCTTT.

The chain uses TRBV5-1 and TRBJ2-7; possible D gene TRBD1, 7 bases. The germline V gene has CDR1 SGHRS and CDR2 YFSETQ. The CDR3 is 13 residues long. V was pared by 6 bases and J by 7 bases, with 17 bases between. CDR3 nucleotide sequence: TGCGCCAGCACCGGCGACAGGGAGGAAGAGCAGTACTTC. This gives the protein CASTGDREEEQYF.

The chain combines TRBV12-3 or TRBV12-4 with TRBJ2-4, with 7 bases matching TRBD1. TRBJ2-7 explains the end of the DNA better; the J call may be wrong. The CDR3 extends over 15 amino acids. The DNA for the CDR3 is TGTGCCAGCAGTCCCGGGACAGACACGGCCTACGAGCAGTACTTC. This encodes CASSPGTDTAYEQYF.

Worth noting for this clonotype: Relative to the germline gene, one junction end is altered; a read error may explain this. The CDR3 loop reads CARSQEGDRVSEQYF. The DNA of the CDR3 is TGCGCCCGCAGCCAAGAGGGGGACAGGGTCAGCGAGCAGTACTTC. The chain couples TRBV4-1 to TRBJ2-7; 9 positions agree with TRBD1. There are 15 residues in the CDR3. Germline V gene lookup returns CDR1 MGHRA and CDR2 YSYEKL.

The chain recombines TRBV20-1 with TRBJ2-1; 9 nucleotides align to TRBD2. The V gene's germline CDR1 is DFQATT and CDR2 SNEGSKA (reference sequence). V trimming: 1 base; J trimming: 8 bases; junction bases outside the gene matches: 6. The CDR3 length is 14 residues. In DNA, the CDR3 is TGCAGTGCTAGAGGTCCAGCGGGAGGTTATGAGCAGTTCTTC. Amino acids: CSARGPAGGYEQFF.

The chain has TRBV28 and TRBJ2-7, with 12 bases that match TRBD2. V was clipped by 2 bases and J by 0 bases; unmatched bases: 14. CDR3 size: 20 residues. CDR1 and CDR2 from the germline V gene are MDHEN and SYDVKM. DNA for the CDR3: TGTGCCAGCAGTTTAGCGTCGCTAATAGGGACTAGCGGGTCCTCCTACGAGCAGTACTTC. It codes for CASSLASLIGTSGSSYEQYF.